The 9 T cell receptor beta chains below were found in one sample sequenced in a study of control samples from healthy donors and cancer patients. Assay: immunoSEQ multiplex PCR; the TCRdb copy retains only in-frame clones and omits some. The repertoire holds 90,000 to 110,000 clones, with around 82% as singletons. The material sequenced was blood. These receptors all stem from a woman in her forties or fifties in good health.

This clone was observed a handful of times. The V gene is TRBV27, the J gene TRBJ1-6; D uncertain. Germline V CDR1 and CDR2: MNHEY, SMNVEV (reference sequence). Trimming stripped 6 bases from V and 6 bases from J, with 12 bases between. This CDR3 is 14 amino acids long. CDR3 bases: TGTGCCAGCAGCCATAGAGTCCGTAATTCACCCCTCCACTTT. This gives the protein CASSHRVRNSPLHF.

J is TRBJ2-7 and V is TRBV27; TRBD2 aligns across 9 bases. Germline V gene data show CDR1 as MNHEY and CDR2 as SMNVEV (reference sequence). The CDR3 runs to 15 residues. The V and J ends lost 5 bases and 5 bases, in that order; junction bases with no gene match: 10. The CDR3 nucleotides read TGTGCCAGCAGTACCGTTAGCGGGAGATTTGACGAGCAGTACTTC. Translated: CASSTVSGRFDEQYF.

This clone was seen a few times. The V gene is TRBV24-1, the J gene TRBJ2-1, with D possibly TRBD2 on 5 matching bases. The V gene's germline CDR1 is KGHDR and CDR2 SFDVKD. The CDR3 length is 17 residues. The V gene lost 5 bases and the J gene lost 6 bases, with 22 bases spanning the gap. The CDR3 reads CATSARLGPGLGNEQFF. In DNA, the CDR3 is TGTGCCACCAGTGCCCGCCTAGGGCCGGGATTGGGCAATGAGCAGTTCTTC.

The rearrangement joins TRBV5-1 to TRBJ2-3; D remains unclear. Germline V gene sequence: CDR1 SGHRS, CDR2 YFSETQ. This CDR3 comprises 15 residues. Deletions cut 0 bases from V and 2 bases from J, with 10 bases between. CDR3 DNA sequence: TGCGCCAGCAGCTTGGAGGAGCCAAACACAGATACGCAGTATTTT. Protein sequence: CASSLEEPNTDTQYF.

This clone appeared a single time. The genes are TRBV5-4 and TRBJ2-1; TRBD2 matches 14 bases. The junction had 8 bases not matched to a gene; V was cut back by 4 bases and J by 2 bases. The CDR3 is 18 amino acids. CDR1 and CDR2 (germline): SGHNT, YYREEE (reference sequence). This chain's CDR3 is CASSRLAGGPRPYNEQFF. For the CDR3, the DNA is TGTGCCAGCAGCCGACTAGCGGGAGGGCCTCGGCCCTACAATGAGCAGTTCTTC.

CDR3 sequence (DNA): TGTGCCAGCAGTGGTCCAGCGAACTATGGCTACACCTTC. This sequence encodes CASSGPANYGYTF. The chain carries TRBV25-1 and TRBJ1-2; D is unresolved. The CDR3 runs to 13 residues. Per the germline V gene, CDR1 is MGHDK and CDR2 is SYGVNS. Trimming took off 4 bases at V and 2 bases at J, with 8 bases between the two ends.

V is TRBV15 and J is TRBJ2-5; D uncertain. V was cut by 1 base and J by 2 bases, with 8 bases left in between. Germline V CDR1 and CDR2: LNHNV, YYDKDF (reference sequence). The CDR3 is 14 residues long. CDR3 residues: CATSRVGYQETQYF. CDR3 coding DNA: TGTGCCACCAGCAGAGTAGGATATCAAGAGACCCAGTACTTC.

V gene TRBV10-3 combines with J gene TRBJ1-1, with D possibly matching TRBD1 (5 bases). This CDR3 has 14 residues. Per the germline V gene, CDR1 is ENHRY and CDR2 is SYGVKD. Trimming took off 3 bases at V and 0 bases at J, with 8 bases between the two ends. The CDR3 region is CAISDGGLNTEAFF. CDR3 in DNA: TGTGCCATCAGTGACGGGGGGTTGAACACTGAAGCTTTCTTT.

The V and J genes are TRBV5-4 and TRBJ1-4, with D perhaps TRBD1 (6 bases). The ends were cut back, 3 bases at V and 7 bases at J, with 16 bases in the middle. CDR3 length: 15 amino acids. In germline, CDR1 is SGHNT, CDR2 YYREEE (reference sequence). The CDR3 nucleotides are TGTGCCAGCAGCTCGGGGGGCGACTCTTCTGAAAAACTGTTTTTT. Translated, it gives CASSSGGDSSEKLFF.